This T cell receptor beta chain stems from a study of radiation and T cells in renal cell carcinoma. TCRdb keeps only in-frame clones here, not all; method: immunoSEQ multiplex PCR. The sample has about 86,000 clones, approximately 86% seen once; the top ten hold roughly a tenth. Germline CDR1 reads SGHRS; CDR2 reads YFSETQ. Trimming cost V 4 bases and J 7 bases, with 6 bases left between them. The CDR3 covers 11 residues. Time point denoted: blood 4 weeks post-SBRT, at nephrectomy. Treatment reported: 15 Gy SBRT to primary tumor, nephrectomy 4 weeks later. Nephrectomy followed 15 Gy stereotactic body radiation by 4 weeks.

Here the sequenced sample was blood, taken from a patient whose treatment included radiotherapy and nephrectomy. The gene calls are TRBV5-1 and TRBJ2-1; D ambiguous. The origin of this receptor is a man in his fifties with renal cell carcinoma. In DNA form, the CDR3 reads TGCGCCAGCAGCCCCAATAATGAGCAGTTCTTC. Translating it yields CASSPNNEQFF.